This T cell receptor (beta chain) was sequenced during a study of Ad26.COV2.S vaccination and SARS-CoV-2 variants. Study-wide results and caveats: Considerable breadth of spike-specific CD8+ and CD4+ T cell responses has reportedly been documented following vaccination.

Germline V gives CDR1 LGHDT, CDR2 YNNKEL (reference sequence). Between the trimmed V and J ends, which lost 6 bases and 6 bases, there was a span of 9 bases. There are 12 residues in the CDR3. Treatment meaning: roughly 19 received Ad26.COV2.S at low or high dose, single or two shots; several received placebo; per-sample allocation not given. Collection of the samples took place on day 63 after the first injection of vaccine or placebo. Boston supplied an adult donor aged 18-55 years. Note on this clone: Its antigen is not known.

Assay used: immunoSEQ multiplex PCR; TCRdb lists only in-frame clones, some missing. The sample records over 250,000 clones, 87% being singletons. The sequencing used peripheral blood, collected in a trial of Ad26.COV2.S vaccine versus placebo. The clonotype originates from a person between 18 and 65 years old who received the Ad26.COV2.S COVID-19 vaccine or a placebo. The chain couples TRBV3-1 (or the pseudogene TRBV3-2) to TRBJ2-1; no clear D. The CDR3 DNA reads as TGTGCCAGCAGGGCCCCTAGCAATGAGCAGTTCTTC. This gives the protein CASRAPSNEQFF.